This T cell receptor (beta chain) stems from a study of T cells after posttransplantation cyclophosphamide (dated by TCRdb to the mid-2010s). At the level of the whole study: Using TRB sequencing, the study followed how the T cell repertoire reconstituted after myeloablative bone marrow transplantation in which posttransplantation cyclophosphamide served as GVHD prophylaxis. Samples from some 40 PTCy-treated patients, along with samples from about 16 of their related bone marrow donors, underwent antigen receptor sequencing. In 3 patients, TRB sequencing was also performed on up to roughly 3 more blood samples taken 2 to 5.2 years after transplant, and in a handful of patients, pretransplant blood was also TRB-sequenced. TRA and TRB clonality were tightly correlated in several samples, so subsequent TCR analyses focused on TRB only. Blood from all 35 or so PTCy patients with 1-year posttransplant specimens was subjected to TRB sequencing. Public TRB sequences were checked against a database of over 3,600 sequences associated with responses to pathogens, tumor antigens, self-antigens and alloantigens.

TRB sequencing was run on genomic DNA with either the immunoSEQ assay at survey resolution or the hsTCRB kit. Processing in the source paper ran as follows. The immunoSEQ software handled initial read processing, and the LymphoSeq R package was used for repertoire analyses. Clonality was computed as 1 minus normalized Shannon entropy, and a Gini coefficient was also calculated for each TRB dataset. To infer phenotypes in unsorted samples, TRB sequences from sorted subsets of the recipient or donor were mapped onto unsorted samples from the same recipient. TCRdb mirrors the immuneACCESS table, restricted to in-frame sequences. Some clones are absent from its copies; in checked studies, under half trace to an unresolved V gene, and the reason for the others is unknown. The V and J calls and clone size were taken over from that table, and D and trimming were inferred from the DNA. The table gives 40,000 to 55,000 clones for this sample, with none occurring only once. Roughly 2.3% of the sample comes from the top ten.

Inclusive of the bounding cysteine and phenylalanine, the CDR3 is 16 residues long. Only the CDR3 portion is preserved as DNA: 48 bases, with reading frame beginning at the first base. The germline V gene specifies SNHLY as CDR1 and FYNNEI as CDR2. V loses 3 bases of germline sequence and J loses 10 bases, and the interval between the two ends is 19 bases. A word on this clone: It lacks a known antigen. No much larger clone is present one base from it, and per-base qualities are unavailable.

Related bone marrow donors provided peripheral blood samples on the day of marrow donation. Peripheral blood and bone marrow mononuclear cells were isolated by Ficoll-Hypaque density centrifugation and cryopreserved. Here is what the overall study found, with its caveats: Across 45 patients, recipient CMV seropositivity and CMV reactivation were highly associated with TRB clonality; PTCy diversity was similar to CNI/methotrexate controls. The TRB repertoires of T cells infiltrating skin or the GI tract showed only limited overlap with the TRB repertoires found in blood. Donor-recipient similarity was low at 1-2 months but rose over the first year, and later blood repertoires were often dominated by donor CD8+ memory clones.

This sequence uses TRBV2 and TRBJ1-6; no D gene is confidently identified. Input material: PBMCs. The sequence derives from a man aged 40-49 years in good health, CMV-negative, and a related stem cell transplant donor. The DNA sequence follows: TGTGCCAGCAGTGATAGTATCCCCGGTAGAGGATCACCCCTCCACTTT. It translates to CASSDSIPGRGSPLHF.